The 10 T cell receptor beta chains in this list originate from one sample, sequenced in a study of T cells in localized non-small cell lung cancer. Data came from immunoSEQ multiplex PCR; TCRdb stores just in-frame clones and leaves some out. In the table there are 40,000 to 65,000 clones, over 70% of which are singletons. The source was peripheral blood mononuclear cells, collected before any cancer treatment. These receptor sequences come from a man aged 35-69 years with stage III lung adenocarcinoma.

This clone was seen once. The gene calls are TRBV6-5 and TRBJ2-2; D is unresolved. The CDR3 loop spans 15 amino acids. V was shortened by 7 bases and J by 0 bases, with 12 bases between the two germline ends. Germline CDR1 and CDR2: MNHEY and SVGAGI. The CDR3 DNA sequence: TGTGCCAGCACCCTTTCAATCGCGAACACCGGGGAGCTGTTTTTT. Translation: CASTLSIANTGELFF.

A single count supports this clone. V is TRBV29-1 and J is TRBJ2-3; TRBD2 might be the D (6 bases). The CDR3 consists of 13 residues. The germline V gene has CDR1 SQVTM and CDR2 ANQGSEA. V lost 1 base, J lost 6 bases, and 11 bases lay in between. Written as DNA, the CDR3 is TGCAGCGTTGAAGGGACTATGGACGATACGCAGTATTTT. Protein: CSVEGTMDDTQYF.

The rearrangement joins TRBV5-6 to TRBJ1-5; D is unresolved. The V gene lost 5 bases and the J gene lost 6 bases, with 9 bases spanning the gap. The germline V gene encodes CDR1 SGHDT and CDR2 YYEEEE. The CDR3 is 12 residues long. CDR3 sequence reads: CASSRLGQPQHF. The DNA of the CDR3 is TGTGCCAGCAGTCGTCTGGGTCAGCCCCAGCATTTT. Together with reference TRBV5-6 and TRBJ1-5, the CDR3 gives the full variable domain: DAGVTQSPTHLIKTRGQQVTLRCSPKSGHDTVSWYQQALGQGPQFIFQYYEEEERQRGNFPDRFSGHQFPNYSSELNVNALLLGDSALYLCASSRLGQPQHFGDGTRLSIL.

The rearrangement links TRBV6-1 to TRBJ2-7; D might be TRBD2 (6 bases). Trimming removed 7 bases from V and 2 bases from J, with 15 bases in between. CDR3 length: 14 residues. The V gene's germline CDR1 is MNHNS and CDR2 SASEGT. In DNA, the CDR3 is TGTGCCAGCACCCGGGACTCCTTCCCCTACGAGCAGTACTTC. Amino acid sequence: CASTRDSFPYEQYF.

This chain uses TRBV7-9 with TRBJ1-1; D is ambiguous. CDR3 length: 12 amino acids. V shed 2 bases and J shed 4 bases, with 5 bases lying between them. CDR1 and CDR2 (germline): SEHNR, FQNEAQ (reference sequence). The DNA of the CDR3 is TGTGCCAGCAGCTTAATGAGCACTGAAGCTTTCTTT. Protein product: CASSLMSTEAFF.

The chain combines TRBV15 with TRBJ2-1; 11 bases align to TRBD1. Trimming cost V 1 base and J 5 bases; bases outside gene matches: 4. Germline values: CDR1 LNHNV, CDR2 YYDKDF (reference sequence). The CDR3 consists of 16 residues. CDR3 in amino acids: CATSRAPGQGDNEQFF. CDR3 coding DNA: TGTGCCACCAGCAGAGCCCCGGGACAGGGGGACAATGAGCAGTTCTTC. Based on the CDR3 plus reference TRBV15 and TRBJ2-1, the full variable domain is DAMVIQNPRYQVTQFGKPVTLSCSQTLNHNVMYWYQQKSSQAPKLLFHYYDKDFNNEADTPDNFQSRRPNTSFCFLDIRSPGLGDTAMYLCATSRAPGQGDNEQFFGPGTRLTVL.

The rearrangement joins TRBV6-1 to TRBJ2-7; 7 bases are a match to TRBD1. This CDR3 comprises 16 residues. Germline V gives CDR1 MNHNS, CDR2 SASEGT. The V segment lost 3 bases and the J segment 0 bases; nucleotides outside the gene matches: 8. The CDR3 sequence: CASSDVGQDISYEQYF. The CDR3 coding sequence is TGTGCCAGCAGTGACGTAGGACAGGATATCTCCTACGAGCAGTACTTC.

By frequency in the sample, this clone is medium-sized. The chain has TRBV6-5 and TRBJ1-2; 9 bases map to TRBD1. Germline trimming cut 6 bases from V and 8 bases from J; bases unmatched to any gene: 10. The CDR3 spans 14 residues. Per germline, CDR1 MNHEY and CDR2 SVGAGI. CDR3 protein: CASRPLQGAQGYTF. For the CDR3, the DNA is TGTGCCAGCAGACCTCTACAGGGGGCGCAGGGCTACACCTTC.

V gene TRBV9 combines with J gene TRBJ2-3; TRBD2 agrees at 11 bases. V was clipped by 1 base and J by 0 bases; unmatched bases: 13. Looked up from germline, CDR1 is SGDLS and CDR2 is YYNGEE. The CDR3 has 20 amino acids. The CDR3 spells CASSVPLGLAGGTSTDTQYF. In nucleotides, the CDR3 is TGTGCCAGCAGCGTACCACTGGGGCTAGCGGGGGGTACTAGCACAGATACGCAGTATTTT.

This clone appeared a single time. The J gene is TRBJ2-2, the V gene TRBV5-6; D is possibly TRBD2 (5 bases). The V gene lost 4 bases and the J gene lost 1 base, with 17 bases spanning the gap. The CDR3 runs to 17 residues. Germline values: CDR1 SGHDT, CDR2 YYEEEE. The CDR3 here is CASSAPHGEGNTGELFF. In DNA form, the CDR3 reads TGTGCCAGCAGCGCCCCCCATGGCGAGGGGAACACCGGGGAGCTGTTTTTT.